These 26 T cell receptor beta chains were all obtained from the same sample, sequenced in a study of T cells in women clearing cervical HPV infection. Measured with immunoSEQ multiplex PCR; TCRdb has only the in-frame clones, and not every one. The sample table sets out around 38,000 clones. Specimen: blood buffy coat. The receptor set was obtained from a woman between 18 and 70 years old with a cervical HPV16 infection that either progressed to CIN3+ or cleared (not recorded which).

A note on this clone: The sequence runs out 3 residues before the end of the CDR3; the remainder is reconstructed from the germline J gene. V usage is TRBV5-4 and J usage is TRBJ2-2, with D maybe TRBD1 (5 bases). The CDR3 runs 16 residues. The germline V and J ends were trimmed by 3 bases and 1 base, with 13 bases remaining between them. Germline assignment: CDR1 SGHNT and CDR2 YYREEE (reference sequence). The CDR3 sequence is CASSSEVTENTGELFF. The DNA read from the CDR3 is TGTGCCAGCAGCTCGGAAGTGACAGAGAACACCGGGGAG.

As concerns this clone: The read finishes 3 residues shy of the CDR3 end, and the germline J gene is used to complete it. The V and J genes are TRBV29-1 and TRBJ1-4; 9 bases align to TRBD1. This CDR3 region has 13 residues. Per germline, CDR1 SQVTM and CDR2 ANQGSEA. The trim removed 6 bases at V and 4 bases at J, leaving 3 bases unmatched. CDR3 sequence reads: CSVLGQGNEKLFF. CDR3 bases read: TGCAGCGTCCTGGGACAGGGTAATGAAAAA.

Partial CDR3 DNA: TGTGCCAGAAGCCCGGGAACTCTAGCGGGCACAGATACG. This sequence encodes CARSPGTLAGTDT. The whole CDR3 reads CARSPGTLAGTDTQYF. V gene TRBV5-3 combines with J gene TRBJ2-3, with 7 bases that match TRBD2. The read ends 3 residues before the CDR3 terminus; that terminus is restored from the germline J gene. TRBV5-3 is classed as an ORF, of uncertain function. V lost 4 bases to trimming and J lost 1 base; unmatched junction nucleotides: 9. There are 16 residues in the CDR3.

Regarding this clone: The CDR3 end falls 3 residues outside the read, so it is completed with the germline J gene. V and J are TRBV18 and TRBJ1-3; 7 bases are shared with TRBD1. V shed 5 bases and J 2 bases; nucleotides not matched to a gene: 6. The CDR3 totals 15 residues. CDR1 is KGHSH and CDR2 is LQKENI in the germline V gene. Incomplete CDR3 DNA: TGTGCCAGCTCATCGCCGGACAGGACTGGAAACACC. Translated: CASSSPDRTGNT. In full, the CDR3 reads CASSSPDRTGNTIYF.

Worth noting for this clone: The observed sequence ends 3 residues before the CDR3 terminus, with the missing tail filled in from the germline J gene. The genes are TRBV7-3 and TRBJ1-1; D might be TRBD1 (5 bases). The germline gives CDR1 SGHTA, CDR2 FQGTGA. The CDR3 totals 13 residues. Trimming stripped 11 bases from V and 3 bases from J, with 16 bases between. This chain's CDR3 is CARKWGSYTEAFF. The covered CDR3 bases are TGTGCCCGCAAGTGGGGCAGTTACACTGAA.

To note about this clone: The sequence runs out 3 residues before the end of the CDR3; the remainder is reconstructed from the germline J gene. The genes are TRBV5-6 and TRBJ1-1; 8 bases are a match to TRBD1. J was trimmed by 4 bases and V by 4 bases; bases with no gene match: 3. There are 13 residues in the CDR3. The germline V gene encodes CDR1 SGHDT and CDR2 YYEEEE. The CDR3 bases that were read are TGTGCCAGCAGCAGACAGGGGTTCACTGAA. It codes for CASSRQGFTE. The full CDR3 is CASSRQGFTEAFF.

As regards this clone: The CDR3 end lies 3 residues beyond the end of the read and is filled in from the germline J gene. This chain links TRBV6-4 with TRBJ2-3; D may be TRBD1 (5 bases). The CDR3 is made up of 13 amino acids. CDR1 MRHNA and CDR2 SNTAGT come from the germline V gene. V lost 8 bases, J lost 3 bases, and 12 bases lay in between. The DNA read from the CDR3 is TGTGCCAGCGGGGCAGGACATACAGATACG. This translates into CASGAGHTDT. The whole CDR3 is CASGAGHTDTQYF.

Remarks on this clone: The CDR3 end is not reached by the read, which stops 3 residues before it; the germline J gene fills it in. The chain links TRBV12-5 to TRBJ2-7; D is undetermined. Trimming shortened V by 2 bases and J by 4 bases, and 6 bases separated the two germline ends. The CDR3 is 12 residues long. CDR1 LGHNT and CDR2 FRNRAP come from the germline V gene. This CDR3 reads CASGLSPYEQYF. The CDR3 bases that were read are TGTGCTAGTGGTTTGTCCCCGTACGAG.

About this clone: The sequence runs out 3 residues before the end of the CDR3; the remainder is reconstructed from the germline J gene. This chain connects TRBV28 to TRBJ1-6; 7 nucleotides line up with TRBD1. Per germline, CDR1 MDHEN and CDR2 SYDVKM. This CDR3 spans 12 amino acids. J lost 9 bases, V lost 11 bases, and 7 bases had no gene match. CDR3: CAETGNGSPLHF. The CDR3 DNA, read in part, is TGTGCCGAGACAGGGAATGGTTCACCC.

About this clone itself: The read ends 3 residues early relative to the CDR3; the germline J gene fills the gap. V usage is TRBV12-3 or TRBV12-4 and J usage is TRBJ1-1, with 9 bases matching TRBD1. This CDR3 is built from 16 residues. After removal of 4 bases from V and 5 bases from J, the junction contained 11 bases not matched to a gene. The CDR3 loop is CASSSRDREDQTEAFF. The CDR3 DNA, read in part, is TGTGCCAGCAGTTCCAGGGACAGGGAGGATCAAACTGAA.

With respect to this clone: Sequencing ends 3 residues short of the CDR3 end; the germline J gene provides the rest. This chain links TRBV7-8 with TRBJ1-1, with D tentatively TRBD1 (5 bases). Germline CDR1 and CDR2: SGHVS and FQNEAQ. This CDR3 comprises 16 residues. V gave up 1 base and J gave up 4 bases, with 16 bases separating them. The DNA read from the CDR3 is TGTGCCAGCAGCTTAGGGGGGGGAGGGGTCCCCACTGAA. Translation: CASSLGGGGVPTE. The entire CDR3 protein reads CASSLGGGGVPTEAFF.

Of note for this clone: The read halts 3 residues ahead of the CDR3 end, with the missing end drawn from the germline J gene. This rearrangement joins TRBV6-2 or TRBV6-3 to TRBJ1-6, with 8 bases identical to TRBD1. CDR1 is MNHEY and CDR2 is SVGEGT in the germline V gene. The CDR3 spans 14 residues. CDR3 sequence: CASSPSGGPVTLHF. CDR3 DNA, as far as it was read: TGTGCCAGCAGTCCGTCAGGGGGCCCCGTCACC.

Worth noting for this clone: The read ends 3 residues shy of where the CDR3 ends; the end is completed using the germline J gene. V is TRBV11-3 and J is TRBJ2-3, with D hard to call. The CDR3 has 15 residues. Germline assignment: CDR1 SGHNT and CDR2 YENEEA. Trimming cost V 5 bases and J 2 bases, with 14 bases left between them. CDR3 sequence: CASSLSRGLTDTQYF. CDR3 bases read: TGTGCCAGCAGCCTGTCTAGAGGCCTCACAGATACG.

Comment on this clone: The read gets to within 3 residues of the CDR3 end, and the germline J gene fills in the rest. The V and J genes are TRBV19 and TRBJ1-2; a weak D match, TRBD1 (6 bases). The V end lost 4 bases, the J end lost 3 bases, and 18 bases lay between the germline ends. CDR1 LNHDA and CDR2 SQIVND come from the germline V gene (reference sequence). This CDR3 region has 16 residues. The CDR3 here is CASSTLTGGEYYGYTF. The part of the CDR3 DNA that was read is TGTGCCAGTAGTACCCTGACAGGAGGAGAGTACTATGGC. Full variable domain (outside the CDR3, taken from reference TRBV19 and TRBJ1-2): DGGITQSPKYLFRKEGQNVTLSCEQNLNHDAMYWYRQDPGQGLRLIYYSQIVNDFQKGDIAEGYSVSREKKESFPLTVTSAQKNPTAFYLCASSTLTGGEYYGYTFGSGTRLTVV.

With respect to this clone: The CDR3 end falls 3 residues outside the read, so it is completed with the germline J gene. This sequence joins TRBV7-3 and TRBJ1-4; 9 bases are a match to TRBD1. The CDR3 has 17 amino acids. J lost 10 bases, V lost 1 base, and 13 bases had no gene match. The germline gives CDR1 SGHTA, CDR2 FQGTGA. CDR3 protein: CASSLNIRDRATSKLFF. The CDR3 DNA, read in part, is TGTGCCAGCAGCTTAAACATCCGGGACAGGGCTACTTCAAAA.

Comments on this clone: The read gets to within 3 residues of the CDR3 end, and the germline J gene fills in the rest. V gene TRBV19 combines with J gene TRBJ2-1; 7 bases match TRBD1. CDR1 is LNHDA and CDR2 is SQIVND in the germline V gene (reference sequence). This CDR3 is 15 amino acids long. The trim removed 3 bases at V and 3 bases at J, leaving 5 bases unmatched. The CDR3 sequence is CASSMGTAYYNEQFF. Incomplete CDR3 DNA: TGTGCCAGTAGTATGGGGACAGCCTACTACAATGAG.

A remark on this clone: The DNA ends 3 residues before the CDR3 does, and the rest of the CDR3 is filled in from the germline J gene. The gene calls are TRBV4-1 and TRBJ1-5; 8 positions match TRBD1. Germline V gene lookup returns CDR1 MGHRA and CDR2 YSYEKL. This CDR3 has 14 residues. The ends lost 2 bases at V and 5 bases at J; junction bases unmatched: 2. Here the CDR3 reads CASSQIRGHQPQHF. Partial CDR3 DNA: TGCGCCAGCAGCCAAATCAGGGGGCATCAGCCC.

A note on this clone: The read falls 3 residues short of the CDR3 end, and the missing part is taken from the germline J gene. This chain uses TRBV18 with TRBJ1-5; 11 bases fit TRBD1. The germline V gene has CDR1 KGHSH and CDR2 LQKENI. The CDR3 has 16 amino acids. Unmatched junction bases numbered 7, after V lost 3 bases and J lost 6 bases. The part of the CDR3 DNA that was read is TGTGCCAGCTCACCGGACGAGGACAGGGGGCTTCAGCCC. Encoded protein: CASSPDEDRGLQP. The full CDR3 protein is CASSPDEDRGLQPQHF.

A word on this clone: The read ends 3 residues shy of where the CDR3 ends; the end is completed using the germline J gene. Additional DNA sequences in this sample encode the identical CDR3. The chain combines TRBV20-1 with TRBJ1-6; 7 bases are a match to TRBD1. The CDR3 sequence is 14 residues long. CDR1 and CDR2 (germline): DFQATT, SNEGSKA (reference sequence). V lost 4 bases, J lost 7 bases, and 7 bases stayed unmatched. The CDR3 reads CSAIFRQGNSPLHF. The CDR3 bases that were read are TGCAGTGCTATATTCCGACAGGGAAATTCACCC.

With respect to this clone: From the germline J gene comes the end of the CDR3, since the read stops 3 residues before it. The chain employs TRBV5-1 and TRBJ1-1; D perhaps matches TRBD1 (5 bases). The CDR3 length is 14 residues. CDR1 is SGHRS and CDR2 is YFSETQ in the germline V gene. V lost 3 bases and J 1 base, leaving 10 bases between the germline ends. CDR3 sequence: CASSSAGGNTEAFF. The CDR3 bases that were read are TGCGCCAGCAGCTCGGCCGGGGGGAACACTGAA. The variable domain in full, completed from reference TRBV5-1 and TRBJ1-1, reads KAGVTQTPRYLIKTRGQQVTLSCSPISGHRSVSWYQQTPGQGLQFLFEYFSETQRNKGNFPGRFSGRQFSNSRSEMNVSTLELGDSALYLCASSSAGGNTEAFFGQGTRLTVV.

Notes on this clone: The read halts 3 residues ahead of the CDR3 end, with the missing end drawn from the germline J gene. The chain recombines TRBV18 with TRBJ1-2; no firm D call. CDR3 length: 15 amino acids. Trimming removed 3 bases from V and 3 bases from J, with 14 bases in between. In germline, CDR1 is KGHSH, CDR2 LQKENI. CDR3 in amino acids: CASSPDAAVDYGYTF. The CDR3 DNA, read in part, is TGTGCCAGCTCACCCGACGCGGCGGTTGACTATGGC.

Note on this clone: The read terminates 3 residues ahead of where the CDR3 ends, so the germline J gene completes it. V is TRBV19 and J is TRBJ1-1; the D is unclear. The CDR3 sequence is 14 residues long. Germline CDR1 reads LNHDA; CDR2 reads SQIVND (reference sequence). Trimming left V 2 bases short and J 5 bases short, with 12 bases between. CDR3 in amino acids: CASSIPGLATEAFF. The sequenced part of the CDR3 DNA is TGTGCCAGTAGTATACCGGGTTTGGCGACTGAA.

Worth noting for this clone: The read terminates 3 residues before the CDR3 end, so the remaining end is supplied by the germline J gene. The chain employs TRBV20-1 and TRBJ1-1; 7 bases are shared with TRBD1. Looked up from germline, CDR1 is DFQATT and CDR2 is SNEGSKA (reference sequence). The CDR3 covers 14 residues. Trimming cost V 6 bases and J 0 bases; bases outside gene matches: 7. Here the CDR3 reads CSAKEGAMNTEAFF. Partial CDR3 DNA: TGCAGTGCCAAGGAGGGGGCGATGAACACTGAA.

About this clone: Sequencing ends 3 residues short of the CDR3 end; the germline J gene provides the rest. The chain couples TRBV19 to TRBJ2-4, with TRBD1 matching 11 bases. V was clipped by 6 bases and J by 0 bases; unmatched bases: 13. Germline-derived CDR1 and CDR2 are LNHDA and SQIVND (reference sequence). The CDR3 runs 19 residues. The CDR3 sequence: CASSIPGQGVFGAKNIQYF. Partial CDR3 DNA: TGTGCCAGTAGCATACCGGGACAGGGGGTTTTCGGAGCCAAAAACATT. Complete variable domain (other parts from reference TRBV19 and TRBJ2-4): DGGITQSPKYLFRKEGQNVTLSCEQNLNHDAMYWYRQDPGQGLRLIYYSQIVNDFQKGDIAEGYSVSREKKESFPLTVTSAQKNPTAFYLCASSIPGQGVFGAKNIQYFGAGTRLSVL.

Regarding this clone: The read comes to an end 3 residues before the CDR3 does, leaving the germline J gene to fill in the end. J is TRBJ2-1 and V is TRBV20-1; 14 bases align to TRBD2. Germline-derived CDR1 and CDR2 are DFQATT and SNEGSKA (reference sequence). The ends lost 6 bases at V and 6 bases at J; junction bases unmatched: 10. There are 16 residues in the CDR3. Here the CDR3 reads CSAPGLAGAPLNEQFF. The sequenced CDR3 bases are TGCAGTGCCCCGGGACTAGCGGGGGCACCCCTCAATGAG.

As concerns this clone: From the germline J gene comes the end of the CDR3, since the read stops 3 residues before it. The V gene is TRBV5-6, the J gene TRBJ2-2; D unclear. The V end was cut by 0 bases, the J end by 1 base, with 4 bases between. The length of the CDR3 is 14 residues. Germline V gene data show CDR1 as SGHDT and CDR2 as YYEEEE. CDR3 bases read: TGTGCCAGCAGCTTGGTTCAGAACACCGGGGAG. Residues: CASSLVQNTGE. In full, the CDR3 reads CASSLVQNTGELFF.